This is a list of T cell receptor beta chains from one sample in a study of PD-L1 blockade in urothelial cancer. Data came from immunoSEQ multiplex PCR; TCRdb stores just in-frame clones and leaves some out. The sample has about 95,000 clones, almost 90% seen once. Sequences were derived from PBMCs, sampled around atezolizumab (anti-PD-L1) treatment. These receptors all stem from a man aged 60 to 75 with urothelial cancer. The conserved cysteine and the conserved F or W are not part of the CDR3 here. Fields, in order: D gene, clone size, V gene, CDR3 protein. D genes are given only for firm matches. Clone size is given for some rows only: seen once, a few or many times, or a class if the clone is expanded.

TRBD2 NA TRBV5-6 ATHGQTSGRYEQF
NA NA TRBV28 ASSRMGAEQY
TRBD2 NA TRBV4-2 ASSLRTSGGASTDTQY
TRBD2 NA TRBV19 ASSTQAGHVGEQY
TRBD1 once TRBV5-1 ASSGTGTGNTIY
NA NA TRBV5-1 ASSLFREFDTQY
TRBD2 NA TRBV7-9 ASSSMGGISYEQY
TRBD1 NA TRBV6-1 ASIQTGGTTQY
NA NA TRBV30 AWSVFGGVTNEKLF
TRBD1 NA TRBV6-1 ASSEDPGTGGSPNVLT
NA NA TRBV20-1 SAPSLA
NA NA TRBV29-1 SVEGNSNEQF
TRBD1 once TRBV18 ASSPGTGLNTEAF
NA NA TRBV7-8 ASSSQVGRNEKLF
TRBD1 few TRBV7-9 ASSRQGTEAF
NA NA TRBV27 ASSFTRANNSPLH
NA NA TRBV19 ASSMGFGGQDYNEQF
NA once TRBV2 ASTRLDTYSYNEQF
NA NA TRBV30 AWSGPSHEQY
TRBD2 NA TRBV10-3 AISATSGKTTNEQF
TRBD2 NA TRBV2 ASSDRLAGNTDTQY
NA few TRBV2 ASSEDPSYSPLH
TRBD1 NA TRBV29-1 SVPQTGGNYGYT
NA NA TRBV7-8 ASRNAGLDTQY
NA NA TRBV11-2 ASSPQETQY
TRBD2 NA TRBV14 ASSQIGRAGELF
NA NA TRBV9 ASSLRQAGELF
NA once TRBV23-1 ASSQYGYDFPSYEQY
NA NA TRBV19 ASKRAGSDNQPQH
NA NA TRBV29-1 SVDSGPVQETQY
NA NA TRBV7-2 ASSLGLQENTIY
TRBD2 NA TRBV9 ASSVVLGGANEQF
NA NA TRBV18 ASSESGYEQY
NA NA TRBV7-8 ASSLDSSDEKLF
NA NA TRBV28 ASSRQAVREKLF
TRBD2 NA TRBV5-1 ASSLGAGDPDTQY
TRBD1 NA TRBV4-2 ASSQDFGQGLGQPQH
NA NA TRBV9 AAGRSEGNTIY
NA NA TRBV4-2 ASSQGPQAGAYTEAF
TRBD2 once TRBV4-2 ASSQSLAANLVTQY
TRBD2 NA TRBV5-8 ASSTGLAGGPGETQY
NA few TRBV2 ASSEGRGGRDYGYT
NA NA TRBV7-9 ASSLAGGEKLF
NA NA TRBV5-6 ASSHTTESSYNSPLH
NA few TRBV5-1 ASSLDDRSTGGYT
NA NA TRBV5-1 ASSLGGTNQPQH
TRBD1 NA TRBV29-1 SVASGTGAGEKLF
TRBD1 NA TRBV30 AWSAQGARETQY
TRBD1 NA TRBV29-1 SVDKGALTDTQY
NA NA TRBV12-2 ASRLALCMRTGTPYNEQF
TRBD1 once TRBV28 ASRTGTGSYEQY